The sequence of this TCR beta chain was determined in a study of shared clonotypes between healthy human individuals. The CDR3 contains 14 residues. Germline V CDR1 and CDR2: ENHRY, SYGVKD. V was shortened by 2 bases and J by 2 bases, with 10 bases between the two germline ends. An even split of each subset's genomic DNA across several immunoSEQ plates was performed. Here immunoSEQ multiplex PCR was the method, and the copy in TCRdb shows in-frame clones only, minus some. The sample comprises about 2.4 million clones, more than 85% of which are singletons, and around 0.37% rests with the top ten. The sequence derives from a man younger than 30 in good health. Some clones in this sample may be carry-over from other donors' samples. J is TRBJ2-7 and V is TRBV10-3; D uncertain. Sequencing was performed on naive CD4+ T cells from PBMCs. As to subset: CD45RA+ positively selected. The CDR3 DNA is TGTGCCATCAGTGAGGACCGCACTACCTACGAGCAGTACTTC. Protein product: CAISEDRTTYEQYF.